The next 10 T cell receptor beta chains were all read from a single sample in a study of cytomegalovirus exposure and HLA in healthy donors. The PCR contained 60 Vbeta and 13 Jbeta primers. The protocol was immunoSEQ multiplex PCR, while the TCRdb copy is restricted to in-frame clones and leaves out a portion. This table has 65,000 to 80,000 clones, over 70% appearing once. The sequencing input was PBMCs. These TCRs come from a woman between 40 and 50 years old in good health and CMV-seropositive.

The chain employs TRBV6-6 and TRBJ2-1, with D possibly matching TRBD1 (6 bases). Trimming took 5 bases from V and 0 from J, leaving 11 bases between them. The germline V gene encodes CDR1 MNHNY and CDR2 SVGAGI (reference sequence). The CDR3 sequence is 15 residues long. The CDR3: CASSTQGRSYNEQFF. In DNA, the CDR3 is TGTGCCAGCAGTACGCAGGGGCGCTCCTACAATGAGCAGTTCTTC.

This clone came up once. CDR3 coding DNA: TGTGCCAGCAGTTTCATGAGGGACAGAGAATACTATGGCTACACCTTC. This translates into CASSFMRDREYYGYTF. The chain has TRBV27 and TRBJ1-2; 7 positions agree with TRBD1. Germline V gene data show CDR1 as MNHEY and CDR2 as SMNVEV (reference sequence). V lost 3 bases, J lost 3 bases, and 10 bases stayed unmatched. CDR3 length equals 16 residues.

This clone was recorded once. The chain recombines TRBV28 with TRBJ1-2, with TRBD1 matching 7 bases. CDR3 length: 15 residues. Germline values: CDR1 MDHEN, CDR2 SYDVKM. V was clipped by 6 bases and J by 1 base; unmatched bases: 8. In DNA form, the CDR3 reads TGTGCCAGCAGGTCGACAGGGCGGTTTAACTATGGCTACACCTTC. This sequence encodes CASRSTGRFNYGYTF.

This chain connects TRBV14 to TRBJ1-2; D not resolved. V was cut by 4 bases and J by 3 bases, with 9 bases left in between. The germline V gene has CDR1 SGHDN and CDR2 FVKESK. CDR3 length: 13 amino acids. CDR3 in DNA: TGTGCCAGCAGCCTCAGGTCCCACTATGGCTACACCTTC. Translation gives CASSLRSHYGYTF.

The chain joins TRBV30 to TRBJ1-1, with D possibly being TRBD1 (5 bases). V lost 3 bases and J 4 bases, leaving 12 bases between the germline ends. The CDR3 has 13 amino acids. Germline V gene lookup returns CDR1 GTSNPN and CDR2 SVGIG (reference sequence). CDR3 amino acids: CAWRRGTATEAFF. The CDR3 DNA follows: TGTGCCTGGAGGCGCGGGACCGCCACTGAAGCTTTCTTT.

V is TRBV2 and J is TRBJ2-1; D is perhaps TRBD2 (6 bases). The CDR3 runs to 13 residues. V lost 8 bases to trimming and J lost 6 bases, with 14 bases between them. The V gene's germline CDR1 is SNHLY and CDR2 FYNNEI. This CDR3 reads CASHGGFPNEQFF. The DNA for the CDR3 is TGTGCCAGCCACGGGGGTTTCCCCAATGAGCAGTTCTTC.

This clone was found a few times. V and J are TRBV12-2 and TRBJ1-2. TRBV12-2 is reported as a pseudogene. The CDR3 sequence is 15 residues long. CDR3 nucleotides: TGTGCAAGTCGCTCAGGGCGGGACCGTCAAAACGGCTACACCTTC. It translates to CASRSGRDRQNGYTF.

This chain joins TRBV11-2 and TRBJ1-4, with TRBD1 as a possible D gene (6 bases). CDR1 and CDR2 (germline): SGHAT, FQNNGV. The CDR3 spans 15 residues. V lost 5 bases and J lost 4, with 14 bases in between. The CDR3 DNA follows: TGTGCCAGCAGCGTCTGGACAGATTATAATGAAAAACTGTTTTTT. Translating it yields CASSVWTDYNEKLFF.

V gene TRBV5-1 combines with J gene TRBJ2-7; TRBD2 is a possible D gene (5 bases). Germline V gene lookup returns CDR1 SGHRS and CDR2 YFSETQ. The germline V and J ends were trimmed by 5 bases and 0 bases, with 9 bases remaining between them. CDR3 length equals 13 residues. CDR3 sequence: CASRTTSSYEQYF. Here the CDR3 DNA reads TGCGCCAGCAGAACAACTAGCTCCTACGAGCAGTACTTC.

The chain carries TRBV7-3 and TRBJ1-1; D is possibly TRBD1 (6 bases). The V gene lost 5 bases and the J gene lost 4 bases, with 14 bases spanning the gap. The CDR3 sequence is 14 residues long. Per germline, CDR1 SGHTA and CDR2 FQGTGA. CDR3 region: CASSQTGMSTEAFF. The CDR3 DNA sequence: TGTGCCAGCAGCCAAACAGGGATGAGCACTGAAGCTTTCTTT.